One T cell receptor (beta chain) is described in this entry. There are 14 residues in the CDR3. Germline assignment: CDR1 SNHLY and CDR2 FYNNEI. V shed 10 bases and J 2 bases; nucleotides not matched to a gene: 6. Seattle's cohort entered during active infection and was followed longitudinally. This entry is derived from a study of blood T cell repertoires in COVID-19. Background on the study: The United States, Italy and Spain provided the acute and convalescent COVID-19 samples. Nucleic acid was either cDNA or gDNA, and it came from T cells, B-cell-depleted T cells, or PBMCs.

Per the study methods: Estimated nucleated cell counts came from reference gene primer amplification. Sequencing was performed with immunoSEQ multiplex PCR; in TCRdb, only in-frame clones are kept and a portion is missing. The V and J calls and clone size come from that table; D and trimming were worked out from the DNA. This table has about 480,000 clones, 75% to 90% appearing once. V is TRBV2 and J is TRBJ2-5; TRBD2 aligns across 11 bases. Sequences were obtained from peripheral blood. This clonotype was sampled from a man between 18 and 35 years old with COVID-19, enrolled during active disease. CDR3 amino acids: CATSTSGVQETQYF. Written as DNA, the CDR3 is TGTGCCACCTCGACTAGCGGGGTACAAGAGACCCAGTACTTC.